This is a list of T cell receptor beta chains from one sample in a study of Graves' ophthalmopathy and Graves' hyperthyroidism. TCRdb re-called the multiplex PCR reads with MiXCR, one entry per CDR3 protein. The profile shows around 1,200,000 distinct CDR3 sequences, approximately 35% of them singletons. The sample was peripheral blood or thyroid tissue (not recorded which). The receptors were sampled from an adult man with Graves' hyperthyroidism. The CDR3 runs from the conserved cysteine through the conserved F or W. D genes are given only for firm matches. Expanded clones are given a class, and other clones once, few, many or no size at all.

TRBD2,TRBV5-1,TRBJ2-7,many,TGCGCCAGCAGCTTGTCGACTAGCGGGATCTACGAGCAGTACTTC,CASSLSTSGIYEQYF
NA,TRBV2,TRBJ1-1,few,TGTGCCAGGCAGGGTAGACGACAGAACACTGAAGCTTTCTTT,CARQGRRQNTEAFF
NA,TRBV5-5,TRBJ2-7,NA,TGTGCCAGCAGCTTTGTGGATCTCTACGAGCAGTACTTC,CASSFVDLYEQYF
NA,TRBV7-8,TRBJ2-5,NA,TGTGCCAGCAGCTTAGTCGCCTCGAAGACCCAGTACTTC,CASSLVASKTQYF
NA,TRBV5-1,TRBJ2-7,NA,TGCGCCAGCAGCTTAACCCAGGGCGTCTACGAGCAGTACTTC,CASSLTQGVYEQYF
NA,TRBV24-1,TRBJ1-2,NA,TGTGCCACCAGTATGGCACCTGGGGACTATGGCTACACCTTC,CATSMAPGDYGYTF
TRBD1,TRBV7-8,TRBJ1-6,few,TGTGCCAGCAGCTTCACCGGGACAGGAAATTCACCCCTCCACTTT,CASSFTGTGNSPLHF
TRBD1,TRBV12-3/TRBV12-4,TRBJ1-2,NA,TGTGCCAGCGAGGGGACAGTCTCCCGAGGGAACTATGGCTACACCTTC,CASEGTVSRGNYGYTF
TRBD1,TRBV25-1,TRBJ1-2,NA,TGTGCCAGCAGTGCCGGACAGGGTATCGCCGGAAACACCTTC,CASSAGQGIAGNTF
NA,TRBV12-3/TRBV12-4,TRBJ1-6,many,TGTGCCAGCAGTATGGGGGGGCCAGGTTCACCCCTCCACTTT,CASSMGGPGSPLHF
NA,TRBV10-2,TRBJ1-5,once,TGTGCCAGCAGTGAGTCTGGACAAGTCGGTCAGCCCCAGCATTTT,CASSESGQVGQPQHF
TRBD1,TRBV2,TRBJ1-4,NA,TGTGCCAGCAGCTTAGCCGGAGGACAGGGTCGTGAAAAACTGTTTTTT,CASSLAGGQGREKLFF
TRBD2,TRBV7-9,TRBJ2-7,NA,TGTGCCAGCAGCTTAGGGACTAGCAGGAACGAGCAGTACTTC,CASSLGTSRNEQYF
NA,TRBV11-2,TRBJ1-5,few,TGTGCCAGCAGCTCCCGGGCGCTATATCAGCCCCAGCATTTT,CASSSRALYQPQHF
NA,TRBV7-9,TRBJ2-7,NA,TGTGCCAGCAGGGAGGGCGGACCCACCTACGAGCGGTACTTC,CASREGGPTYERYF
NA,TRBV20-1,TRBJ1-4,few,TGCAGTGCTAGAGATAGGGGTTTTCCTGAAAAACTGTTTTTT,CSARDRGFPEKLFF
NA,TRBV5-4,TRBJ1-4,few,TGTGCCAGCAGCTCATCGTGGGGCGGCAACGAAAAACTGTTTTTT,CASSSSWGGNEKLFF
NA,TRBV4-1,TRBJ2-7,NA,TGCGCCAGCAGCCAAGATCCTGCCCGCACCTACGAGCAGTACTTC,CASSQDPARTYEQYF
NA,TRBV15,TRBJ1-4,many,TGTGCCACCAGCAGAGATAGGGCAGGAGGGGAAAAACTGTTTTTT,CATSRDRAGGEKLFF
NA,TRBV29-1,TRBJ2-7,NA,TGCAGCGTTGAAACTTCAGGTCCCGTCTCCTACGAGCAGTACTTC,CSVETSGPVSYEQYF
NA,TRBV10-2,TRBJ1-1,NA,TGCGCCAGCAGTGAGTTTAACTCCGCTCAAGCTTTCTTT,CASSEFNSAQAFF
NA,TRBV29-1,TRBJ1-1,NA,TGCAGCGTTGTCGGGGGGCCAAGGGGGAACACTGAAGCTTTCTTT,CSVVGGPRGNTEAFF
NA,TRBV5-6,TRBJ2-2,few,TGTGCCAGCAGCTCATACAGGGTCGCCGGGGAGCTGTTTTTT,CASSSYRVAGELFF
NA,TRBV13,TRBJ1-2,NA,TGTGCCAGCAGCCCACGACGTACCCTCTATGGCTACACCTTC,CASSPRRTLYGYTF
TRBD2,TRBV11-1,TRBJ2-2,few,TGTGCCAGCAGAGATGAGCGGGAGATCGCCGGGGAGCTGTTTTTT,CASRDEREIAGELFF
NA,TRBV7-9,TRBJ2-2,many,TGTGCCAGCAGCCTCGACCGGGAGCTGTTTTTT,CASSLDRELFF
NA,TRBV12-3/TRBV12-4,TRBJ1-5,many,TGTGCCAGCACAACAGGGTTTCAGCCCCAGCATTTT,CASTTGFQPQHF
NA,TRBV3-1,TRBJ1-1,many,TGTGCCAGCAGCCGCCCACAGAGTATGAACACTGAAGCTTTCTTT,CASSRPQSMNTEAFF
NA,TRBV14,TRBJ1-3,many,TGTGCCAGCAGCCAAGATAACGAGAACTCTGGAAACACCATATATTTT,CASSQDNENSGNTIYF
NA,TRBV7-9,TRBJ1-6,many,TGTGCCAGCAGCCCAGATCGGTTTAATTCACCCCTCCACTTT,CASSPDRFNSPLHF
NA,TRBV12-3/TRBV12-4,TRBJ1-4,NA,TGTGCCAGCAGTCCCCTAGACGGATCGGGACTGTTTTTT,CASSPLDGSGLFF
TRBD1,TRBV15,TRBJ1-2,NA,TGTGCCACCAGCAGAGGTGGGACAGACGATGGCTACACCTTC,CATSRGGTDDGYTF
TRBD1,TRBV4-1,TRBJ2-7,NA,TGCGCCAGCAGCCAAGAGACAGGGGATTATTACGAGCAGTACTTC,CASSQETGDYYEQYF
TRBD2,TRBV29-1,TRBJ2-7,NA,TGCAGCGCCCGCGGGGGACGCTCCTACGAGCAGTACTTC,CSARGGRSYEQYF
TRBD2,TRBV7-2,TRBJ2-3,few,TGTGCCAGCAGCGAGTCTAGCGGGAGCCCAGATACGCAGTATTTT,CASSESSGSPDTQYF
TRBD2,TRBV5-4,TRBJ2-5,few,TGTGCCAGCAGCGAAATAGCGGGGTCCCAAGAGACCCAGTACTTC,CASSEIAGSQETQYF
TRBD1,TRBV7-9,TRBJ1-5,NA,TGTGCCAGCAGCACAACAGGGGCCGCTCAGCCCCAGCATTTT,CASSTTGAAQPQHF
TRBD1,TRBV29-1,TRBJ1-1,many,TGCAGCGTGATACGACAGGGGGCTAACACTGAAGCTTTCTTT,CSVIRQGANTEAFF
NA,TRBV29-1,TRBJ2-7,many,TGCAGCGTTGAAGGTCGCCGGGGGAGATCCTACGAGCAGTACTTC,CSVEGRRGRSYEQYF
TRBD1,TRBV15,TRBJ2-2,once,TGTGCCACCAGCAGAGTGGCAGGGGGCGGAAAGACCGGGGAGCTGTTTTTT,CATSRVAGGGKTGELFF
NA,TRBV29-1,TRBJ1-3,NA,TGCAGCGTTGAATTAGGCAGTCCCCACTCTGGAAACACCATATATTTT,CSVELGSPHSGNTIYF